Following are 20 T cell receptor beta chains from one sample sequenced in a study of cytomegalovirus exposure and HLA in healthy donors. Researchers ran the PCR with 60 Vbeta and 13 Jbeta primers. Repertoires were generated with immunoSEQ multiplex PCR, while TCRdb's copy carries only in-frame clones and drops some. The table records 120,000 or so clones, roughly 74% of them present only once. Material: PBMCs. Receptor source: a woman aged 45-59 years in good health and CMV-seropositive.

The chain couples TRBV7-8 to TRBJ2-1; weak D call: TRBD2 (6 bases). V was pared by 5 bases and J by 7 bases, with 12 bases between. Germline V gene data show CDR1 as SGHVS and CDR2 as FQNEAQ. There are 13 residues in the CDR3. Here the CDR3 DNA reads TGTGCCAGCAGCCCTCGCAGCGGGAATGAGCAGTTCTTC. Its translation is CASSPRSGNEQFF.

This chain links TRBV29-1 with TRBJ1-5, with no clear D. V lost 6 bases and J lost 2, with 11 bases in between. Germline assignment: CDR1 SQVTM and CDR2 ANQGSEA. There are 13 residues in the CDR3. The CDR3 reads CSVAEGGNQPQHF. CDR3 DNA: TGCAGCGTAGCTGAGGGTGGCAATCAGCCCCAGCATTTT.

The CDR3 spells CASSSDREYGYTF. The CDR3 DNA reads as TGTGCCAGCAGCTCCGACAGGGAATATGGCTACACCTTC. The gene calls are TRBV7-2 and TRBJ1-2; TRBD1 matches 7 bases. CDR3 length: 13 amino acids. Trimming cost V 4 bases and J 5 bases; bases outside gene matches: 4. From germline, CDR1 is SGHTA and CDR2 FQGNSA. The full variable domain, in which reference TRBV7-2 and TRBJ1-2 provide the parts outside the CDR3, is GAGVSQSPSNKVTEKGKDVELRCDPISGHTALYWYRQSLGQGLEFLIYFQGNSAPDKSGLPSDRFSAERTGGSVSTLTIQRTQQEDSAVYLCASSSDREYGYTFGSGTRLTVV.

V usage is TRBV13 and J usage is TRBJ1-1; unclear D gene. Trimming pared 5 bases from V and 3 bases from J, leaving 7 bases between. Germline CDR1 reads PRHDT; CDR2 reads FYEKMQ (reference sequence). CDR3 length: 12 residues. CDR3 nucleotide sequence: TGTGCCAGCAGCCGGGAATACACTGAAGCTTTCTTT. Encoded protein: CASSREYTEAFF.

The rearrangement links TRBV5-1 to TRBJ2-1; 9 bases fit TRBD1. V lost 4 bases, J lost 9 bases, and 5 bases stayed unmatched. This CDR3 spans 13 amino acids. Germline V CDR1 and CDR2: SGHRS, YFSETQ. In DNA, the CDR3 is TGCGCCAGCAGCGGACAGGGGCCGCCTGAGCAGTTCTTC. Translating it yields CASSGQGPPEQFF.

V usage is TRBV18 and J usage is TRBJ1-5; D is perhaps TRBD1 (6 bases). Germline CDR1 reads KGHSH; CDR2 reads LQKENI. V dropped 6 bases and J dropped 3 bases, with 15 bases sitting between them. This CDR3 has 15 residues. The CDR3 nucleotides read TGTGCCAGCTCTTTCCTTGGACAGTACAATCAGCCCCAGCATTTT. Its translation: CASSFLGQYNQPQHF.

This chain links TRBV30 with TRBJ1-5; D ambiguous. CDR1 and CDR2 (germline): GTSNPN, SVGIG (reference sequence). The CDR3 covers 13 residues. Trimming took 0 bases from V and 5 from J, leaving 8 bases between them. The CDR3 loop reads CAWSVAGDQPQHF. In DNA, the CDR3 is TGTGCCTGGAGTGTTGCGGGAGATCAGCCCCAGCATTTT.

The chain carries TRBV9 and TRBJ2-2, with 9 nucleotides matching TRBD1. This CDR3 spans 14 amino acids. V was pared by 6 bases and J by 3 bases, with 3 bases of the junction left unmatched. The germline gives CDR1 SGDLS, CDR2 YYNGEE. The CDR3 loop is CASNRGLDTGELFF. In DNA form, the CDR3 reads TGTGCCAGCAACAGGGGGCTAGACACCGGGGAGCTGTTTTTT.

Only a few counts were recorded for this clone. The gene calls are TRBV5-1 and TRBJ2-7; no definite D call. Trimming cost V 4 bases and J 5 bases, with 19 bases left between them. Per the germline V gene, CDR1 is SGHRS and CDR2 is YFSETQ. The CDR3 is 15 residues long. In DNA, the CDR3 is TGCGCCAGCAGCCCCTCCGACCCCCGGGTTGACGAGCAGTACTTC. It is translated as CASSPSDPRVDEQYF.

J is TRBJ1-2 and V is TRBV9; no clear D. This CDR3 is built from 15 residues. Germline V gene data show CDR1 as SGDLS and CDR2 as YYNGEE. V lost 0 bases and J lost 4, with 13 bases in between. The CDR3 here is CASSVADSLGYGYTF. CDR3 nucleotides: TGTGCCAGCAGCGTAGCCGATAGTCTAGGCTATGGCTACACCTTC.

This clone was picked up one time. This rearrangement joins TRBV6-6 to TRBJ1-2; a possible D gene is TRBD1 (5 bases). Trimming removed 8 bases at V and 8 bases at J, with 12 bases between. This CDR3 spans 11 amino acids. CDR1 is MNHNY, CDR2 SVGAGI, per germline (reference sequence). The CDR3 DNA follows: TGTGCCAGCTCCAGGGATGGCGGCTACACCTTC. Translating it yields CASSRDGGYTF.

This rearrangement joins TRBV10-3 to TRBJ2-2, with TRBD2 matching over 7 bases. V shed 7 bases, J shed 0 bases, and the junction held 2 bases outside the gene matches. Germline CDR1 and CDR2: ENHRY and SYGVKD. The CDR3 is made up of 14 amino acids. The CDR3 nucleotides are TGTGCCATCAACGGGGGGACGAACACCGGGGAGCTGTTTTTT. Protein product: CAINGGTNTGELFF.

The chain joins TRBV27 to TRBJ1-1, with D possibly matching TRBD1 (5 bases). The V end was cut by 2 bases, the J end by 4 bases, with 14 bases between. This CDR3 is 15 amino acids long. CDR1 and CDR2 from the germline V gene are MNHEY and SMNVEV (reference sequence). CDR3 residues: CASSLAEGIGTEAFF. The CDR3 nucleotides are TGTGCCAGCAGTTTAGCGGAGGGGATAGGCACTGAAGCTTTCTTT.

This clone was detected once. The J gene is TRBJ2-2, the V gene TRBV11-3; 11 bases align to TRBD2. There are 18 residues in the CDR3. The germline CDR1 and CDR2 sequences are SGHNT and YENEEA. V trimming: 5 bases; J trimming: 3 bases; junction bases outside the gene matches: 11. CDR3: CASSPGTSGRHYTGELFF. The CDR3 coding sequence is TGTGCCAGCAGCCCCGGGACTAGCGGCCGTCATTACACCGGGGAGCTGTTTTTT.

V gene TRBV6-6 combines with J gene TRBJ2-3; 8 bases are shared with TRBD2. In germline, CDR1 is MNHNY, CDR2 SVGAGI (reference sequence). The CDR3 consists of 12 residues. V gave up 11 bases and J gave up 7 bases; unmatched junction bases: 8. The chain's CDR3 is CAARGGLNTQYF. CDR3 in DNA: TGTGCCGCCCGGGGGGGCCTTAATACGCAGTATTTT.

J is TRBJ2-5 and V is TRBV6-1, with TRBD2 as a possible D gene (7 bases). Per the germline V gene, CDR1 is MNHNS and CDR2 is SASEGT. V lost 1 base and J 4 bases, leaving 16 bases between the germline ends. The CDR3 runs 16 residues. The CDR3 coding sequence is TGTGCCAGCAGTGAAGGGGGGGGCCCCTGGGGAGAGACCCAGTACTTC. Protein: CASSEGGGPWGETQYF.

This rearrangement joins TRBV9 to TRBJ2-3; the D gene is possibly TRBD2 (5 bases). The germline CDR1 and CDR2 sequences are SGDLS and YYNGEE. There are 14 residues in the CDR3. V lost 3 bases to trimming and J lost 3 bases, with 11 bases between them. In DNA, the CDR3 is TGTGCCAGCAGCGCTCAACGGGGAACAGATACGCAGTATTTT. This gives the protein CASSAQRGTDTQYF.

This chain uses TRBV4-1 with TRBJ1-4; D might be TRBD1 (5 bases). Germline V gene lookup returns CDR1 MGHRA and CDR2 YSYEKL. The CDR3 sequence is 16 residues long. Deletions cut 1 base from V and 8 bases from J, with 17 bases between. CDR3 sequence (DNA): TGCGCCAGCAGCCAAGGCCGCGACAGATTTAACGAAAAACTGTTTTTT. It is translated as CASSQGRDRFNEKLFF.

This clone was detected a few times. CDR3 region: CASSPGLREQFF. DNA of the CDR3: TGCGCCAGCAGTCCAGGGTTGCGGGAGCAGTTCTTC. This chain connects TRBV5-1 to TRBJ2-1; a possible D gene is TRBD1 (5 bases). Germline V gene data show CDR1 as SGHRS and CDR2 as YFSETQ. The CDR3 is made up of 12 amino acids. Trimming shortened V by 5 bases and J by 10 bases, and 13 bases separated the two germline ends.

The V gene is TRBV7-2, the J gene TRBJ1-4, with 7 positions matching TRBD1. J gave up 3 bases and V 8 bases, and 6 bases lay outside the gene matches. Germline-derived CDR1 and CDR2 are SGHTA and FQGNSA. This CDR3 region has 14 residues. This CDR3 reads CASEGDRANEKLFF. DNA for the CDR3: TGTGCCAGCGAAGGGGACAGAGCTAATGAAAAACTGTTTTTT.